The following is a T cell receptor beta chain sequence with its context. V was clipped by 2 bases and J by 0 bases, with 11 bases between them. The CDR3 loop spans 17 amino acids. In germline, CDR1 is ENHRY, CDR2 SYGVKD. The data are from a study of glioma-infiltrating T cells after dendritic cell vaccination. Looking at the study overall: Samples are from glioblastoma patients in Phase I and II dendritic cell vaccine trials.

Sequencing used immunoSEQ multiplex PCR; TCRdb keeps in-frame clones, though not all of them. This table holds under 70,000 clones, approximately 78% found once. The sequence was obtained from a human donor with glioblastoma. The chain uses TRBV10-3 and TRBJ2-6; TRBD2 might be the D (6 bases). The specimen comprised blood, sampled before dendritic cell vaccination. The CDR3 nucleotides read TGTGCCATCAGTGAGCTCGGCGGGAACTCTGGGGCCAACGTCCTGACTTTC. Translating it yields CAISELGGNSGANVLTF.